This T cell receptor beta chain came from a study of blood T cell repertoires in COVID-19. Study information: Samples representing acute and convalescent COVID-19 were sourced from the United States, Italy and Spain. PBMCs, B-cell-depleted T cells, or T cells provided the cDNA or gDNA that made up the material.

In the original analysis: Reference gene primer amplification in the assay estimated nucleated cell counts. Here immunoSEQ multiplex PCR was the method, and the copy in TCRdb shows in-frame clones only, minus some. V and J calls and clone size come straight from that table; D and trimming were deduced from the DNA. The sample includes about half a million clones, 75% to 90% of them seen just once. Germline trimming cut 2 bases from V and 6 bases from J; bases unmatched to any gene: 3. The germline V gene encodes CDR1 SGHVS and CDR2 FQNEAQ. The CDR3 covers 13 residues. Material for sequencing was peripheral blood. The sequence came from a human donor in a cohort sampled during active COVID-19. The rearrangement uses TRBV7-8 and TRBJ2-7, with TRBD1 matching over 8 bases. CDR3 in amino acids: CASSLIGQGEQYF. The CDR3 DNA is TGTGCCAGCAGCTTAATAGGACAGGGCGAGCAGTACTTC.